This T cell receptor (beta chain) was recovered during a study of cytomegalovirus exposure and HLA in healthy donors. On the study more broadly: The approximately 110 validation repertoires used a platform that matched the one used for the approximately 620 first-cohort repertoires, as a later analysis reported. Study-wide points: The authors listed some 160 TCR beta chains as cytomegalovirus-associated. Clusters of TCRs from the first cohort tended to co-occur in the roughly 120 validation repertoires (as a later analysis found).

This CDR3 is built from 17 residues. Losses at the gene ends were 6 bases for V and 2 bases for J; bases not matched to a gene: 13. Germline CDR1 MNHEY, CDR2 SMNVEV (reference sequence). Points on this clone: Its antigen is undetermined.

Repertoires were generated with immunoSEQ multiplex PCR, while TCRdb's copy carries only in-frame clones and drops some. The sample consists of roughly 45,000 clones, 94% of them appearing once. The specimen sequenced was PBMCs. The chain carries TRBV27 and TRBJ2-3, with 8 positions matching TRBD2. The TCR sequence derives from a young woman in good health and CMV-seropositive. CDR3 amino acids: CASSTTGGVMITDTQYF. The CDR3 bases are TGTGCCAGCAGCACGACGGGGGGGGTGATGATCACAGATACGCAGTATTTT.